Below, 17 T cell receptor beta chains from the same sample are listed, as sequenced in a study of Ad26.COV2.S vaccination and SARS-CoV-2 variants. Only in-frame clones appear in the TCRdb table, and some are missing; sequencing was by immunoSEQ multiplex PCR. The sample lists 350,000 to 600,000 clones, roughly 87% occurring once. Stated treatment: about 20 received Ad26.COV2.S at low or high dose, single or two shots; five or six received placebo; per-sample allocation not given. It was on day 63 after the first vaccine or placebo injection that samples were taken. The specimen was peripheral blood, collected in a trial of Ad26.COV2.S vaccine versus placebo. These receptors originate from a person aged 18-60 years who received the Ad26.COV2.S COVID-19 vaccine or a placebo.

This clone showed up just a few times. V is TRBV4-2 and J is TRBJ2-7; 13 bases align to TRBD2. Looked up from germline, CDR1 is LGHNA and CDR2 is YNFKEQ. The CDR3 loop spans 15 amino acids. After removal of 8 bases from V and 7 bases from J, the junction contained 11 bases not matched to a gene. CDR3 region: CASAERSGLAGEQYF. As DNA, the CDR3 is TGTGCCAGCGCAGAACGCTCGGGACTAGCGGGGGAGCAGTACTTC.

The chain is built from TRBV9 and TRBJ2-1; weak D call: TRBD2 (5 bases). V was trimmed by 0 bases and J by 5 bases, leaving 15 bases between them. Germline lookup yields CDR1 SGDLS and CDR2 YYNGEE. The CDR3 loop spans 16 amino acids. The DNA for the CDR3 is TGTGCCAGCAGCGTAGGGGTTAGCGCGTATAACAATGAGCAGTTCTTC. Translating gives CASSVGVSAYNNEQFF.

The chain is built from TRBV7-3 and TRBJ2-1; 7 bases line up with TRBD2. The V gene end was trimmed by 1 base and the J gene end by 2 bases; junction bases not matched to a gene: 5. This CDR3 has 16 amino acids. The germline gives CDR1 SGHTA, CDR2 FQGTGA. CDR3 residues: CASSLMASGAYNEQFF. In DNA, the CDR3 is TGTGCCAGCAGCTTAATGGCTAGCGGTGCCTACAATGAGCAGTTCTTC.

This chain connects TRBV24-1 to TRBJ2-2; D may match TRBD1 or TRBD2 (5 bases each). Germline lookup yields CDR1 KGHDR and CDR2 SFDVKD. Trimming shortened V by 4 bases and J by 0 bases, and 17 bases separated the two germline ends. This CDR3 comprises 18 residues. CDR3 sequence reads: CATSDPPGPKSNTGELFF. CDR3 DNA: TGTGCCACCAGTGACCCACCGGGACCGAAGTCGAACACCGGGGAGCTGTTTTTT.

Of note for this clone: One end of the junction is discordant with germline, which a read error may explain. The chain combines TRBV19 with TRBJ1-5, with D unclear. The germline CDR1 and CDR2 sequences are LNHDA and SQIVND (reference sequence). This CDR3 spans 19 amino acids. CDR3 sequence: CASSTGIWRRVDSNRPQHF. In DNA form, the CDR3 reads TGTGCCAGTAGTACGGGGATTTGGCGGCGGGTCGATAGCAATCGGCCCCAGCATTTT.

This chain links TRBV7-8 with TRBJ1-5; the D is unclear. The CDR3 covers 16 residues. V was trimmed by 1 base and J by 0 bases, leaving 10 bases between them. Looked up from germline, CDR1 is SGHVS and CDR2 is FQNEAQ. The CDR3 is CASSLDDPYSNQPQHF. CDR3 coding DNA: TGTGCCAGCAGCTTAGATGATCCGTATAGCAATCAGCCCCAGCATTTT. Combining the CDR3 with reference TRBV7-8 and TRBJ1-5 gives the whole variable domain GAGVSQSPRYKVAKRGQDVALRCDPISGHVSLFWYQQALGQGPEFLTYFQNEAQLDKSGLPSDRFFAERPEGSVSTLKIQRTQQEDSAVYLCASSLDDPYSNQPQHFGDGTRLSIL.

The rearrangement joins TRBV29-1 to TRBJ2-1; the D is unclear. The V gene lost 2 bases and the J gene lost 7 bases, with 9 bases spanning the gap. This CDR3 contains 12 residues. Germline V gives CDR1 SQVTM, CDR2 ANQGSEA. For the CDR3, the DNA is TGCAGCGTTGAACTTAGCCGTAATGAGCAGTTCTTC. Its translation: CSVELSRNEQFF.

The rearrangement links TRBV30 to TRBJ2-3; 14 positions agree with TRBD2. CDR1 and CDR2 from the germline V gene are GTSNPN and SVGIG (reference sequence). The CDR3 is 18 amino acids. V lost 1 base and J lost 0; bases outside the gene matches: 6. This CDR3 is CAWSGWTSGGLSTDTQYF. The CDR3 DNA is TGTGCCTGGAGTGGATGGACTAGCGGGGGGCTCAGCACAGATACGCAGTATTTT.

This CDR3 is CASSLKAANYGYTF. The CDR3 coding sequence is TGTGCCAGCAGTTTAAAGGCAGCTAACTATGGCTACACCTTC. The rearrangement joins TRBV28 to TRBJ1-2; D is unresolved. This CDR3 has 14 residues. CDR1 and CDR2 (germline): MDHEN, SYDVKM. The germline V and J ends were trimmed by 2 bases and 0 bases, with 7 bases remaining between them.

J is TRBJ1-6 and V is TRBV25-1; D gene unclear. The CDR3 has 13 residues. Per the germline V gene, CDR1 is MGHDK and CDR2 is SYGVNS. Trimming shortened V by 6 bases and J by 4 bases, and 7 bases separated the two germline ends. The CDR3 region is CASSHLYNSPLHF. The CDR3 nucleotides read TGTGCCAGCAGCCATCTATATAATTCACCCCTCCACTTT. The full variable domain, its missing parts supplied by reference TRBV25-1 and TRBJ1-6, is EADIYQTPRYLVIGTGKKITLECSQTMGHDKMYWYQQDPGMELHLIHYSYGVNSTEKGDLSSESTVSRIRTEHFPLTLESARPSHTSQYLCASSHLYNSPLHFGNGTRLTVT.

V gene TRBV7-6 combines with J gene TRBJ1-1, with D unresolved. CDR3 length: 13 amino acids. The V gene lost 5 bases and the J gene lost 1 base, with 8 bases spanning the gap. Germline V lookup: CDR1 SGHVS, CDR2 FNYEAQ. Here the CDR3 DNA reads TGTGCCAGCAGCACACACCCGAACACTGAAGCTTTCTTT. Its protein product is CASSTHPNTEAFF. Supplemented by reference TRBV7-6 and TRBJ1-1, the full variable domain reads GAGVSQSPRYKVTKRGQDVALRCDPISGHVSLYWYRQALGQGPEFLTYFNYEAQQDKSGLPNDRFSAERPEGSISTLTIQRTEQRDSAMYRCASSTHPNTEAFFGQGTRLTVV.

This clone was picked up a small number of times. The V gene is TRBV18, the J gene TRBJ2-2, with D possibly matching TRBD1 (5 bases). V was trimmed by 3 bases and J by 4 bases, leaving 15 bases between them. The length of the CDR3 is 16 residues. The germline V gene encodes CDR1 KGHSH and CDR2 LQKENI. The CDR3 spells CASSPGQVELTGELFF. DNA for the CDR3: TGTGCCAGCTCACCGGGGCAGGTTGAACTCACCGGGGAGCTGTTTTTT.

CDR3 amino acids: CASSQAGGNTGELFF. In nucleotides, the CDR3 is TGCGCCAGCAGCCAAGCAGGGGGGAACACCGGGGAGCTGTTTTTT. This sequence joins TRBV4-3 and TRBJ2-2; the match to TRBD1 covers 7 bases. The CDR3 covers 15 residues. Trimming took 1 base from V and 1 from J; bases not matched to a gene: 0. Germline V gives CDR1 LGHNA, CDR2 YSLEER.

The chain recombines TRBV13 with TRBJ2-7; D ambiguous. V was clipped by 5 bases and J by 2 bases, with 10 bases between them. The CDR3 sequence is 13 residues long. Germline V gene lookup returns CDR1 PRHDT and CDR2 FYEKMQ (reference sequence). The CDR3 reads CASSHLPTYEQYF. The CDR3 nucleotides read TGTGCCAGCAGCCATCTACCAACCTACGAGCAGTACTTC.

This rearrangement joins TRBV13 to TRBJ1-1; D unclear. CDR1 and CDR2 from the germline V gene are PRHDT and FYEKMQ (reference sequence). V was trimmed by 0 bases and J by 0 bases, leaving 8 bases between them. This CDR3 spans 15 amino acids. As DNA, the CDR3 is TGTGCCAGCAGCTTAGGCTCGGTAGTGAACACTGAAGCTTTCTTT. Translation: CASSLGSVVNTEAFF.

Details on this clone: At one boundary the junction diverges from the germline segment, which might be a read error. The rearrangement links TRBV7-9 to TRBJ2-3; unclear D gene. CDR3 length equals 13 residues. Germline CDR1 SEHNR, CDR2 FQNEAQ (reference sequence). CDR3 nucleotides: TGTGCCAGCAGCTTAGAGGCGTTTTTCCGTGCACGTTTT. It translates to CASSLEAFFRARF.

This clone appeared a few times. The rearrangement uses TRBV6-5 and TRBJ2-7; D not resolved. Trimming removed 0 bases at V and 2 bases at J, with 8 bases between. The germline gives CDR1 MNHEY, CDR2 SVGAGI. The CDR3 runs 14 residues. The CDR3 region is CASSYSAGPYEQYF. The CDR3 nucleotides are TGTGCCAGCAGTTACTCGGCAGGTCCCTACGAGCAGTACTTC.